This T cell receptor beta chain stems from a study of T cells after yellow fever vaccination. Study-level findings and limits: By day 5 rather than day 15, the secondary response had peaked, though it was weaker.

The CDR3 is 14 residues long. Germline V gene lookup returns CDR1 SGHTA and CDR2 FQGNSA. Trimming stripped 4 bases from V and 0 bases from J, with 9 bases between. TCRdb passed the 5' RACE reads through MiXCR, listing each CDR3 protein once. This table has some 320,000 distinct CDR3 sequences, about 10% appearing once. Details on this clonotype: Its antigen is currently unknown.

The TCR comes from a man between 18 and 35 years old who received the YFV17D yellow fever vaccine. Specimen: CD4+ T cells sorted from PBMCs, collected 45 days after the yellow fever booster vaccination. V is TRBV7-2 and J is TRBJ1-2, with D perhaps matching TRBD1 (5 bases). The CDR3 is CASSSGPANYGYTF. The CDR3 DNA is TGTGCCAGCAGCTCAGGGCCAGCTAACTATGGCTACACCTTC. The entire variable domain, with the rest obtained from reference TRBV7-2 and TRBJ1-2, is as follows: GAGVSQSPSNKVTEKGKDVELRCDPISGHTALYWYRQSLGQGLEFLIYFQGNSAPDKSGLPSDRFSAERTGGSVSTLTIQRTQQEDSAVYLCASSSGPANYGYTFGSGTRLTVV.